The subject of this entry is one T cell receptor (beta chain). The CDR3 is 14 residues long. Trimming took off 3 bases at V and 4 bases at J, with 15 bases between the two ends. Germline loops: CDR1 DFQATT, CDR2 SNEGSKA (reference sequence). Both TCR beta VDJ combination and CDR3 sequence profiling were carried out. Genomic DNA was the template for this profiling. TCRdb fed the reads into MiXCR, producing one record per CDR3 protein. The sample has about 190,000 distinct CDR3 sequences; around 59% are singletons. This record comes from a study of CD8+CD57+ T cells in acquired aplastic anemia. Sequenced input: sorted CD4+, CD8+, or CD8+CD57+ T cells (not recorded which) from PBMCs. The clonotype comes from a human donor in good health, serving as a control. V is TRBV20-1 and J is TRBJ1-2; no clear D gene. For the CDR3, the DNA is TGCAGTGCTAGGTTCCCGGCGGGTGGCTATGGCTACACCTTC. Amino acid sequence: CSARFPAGGYGYTF.